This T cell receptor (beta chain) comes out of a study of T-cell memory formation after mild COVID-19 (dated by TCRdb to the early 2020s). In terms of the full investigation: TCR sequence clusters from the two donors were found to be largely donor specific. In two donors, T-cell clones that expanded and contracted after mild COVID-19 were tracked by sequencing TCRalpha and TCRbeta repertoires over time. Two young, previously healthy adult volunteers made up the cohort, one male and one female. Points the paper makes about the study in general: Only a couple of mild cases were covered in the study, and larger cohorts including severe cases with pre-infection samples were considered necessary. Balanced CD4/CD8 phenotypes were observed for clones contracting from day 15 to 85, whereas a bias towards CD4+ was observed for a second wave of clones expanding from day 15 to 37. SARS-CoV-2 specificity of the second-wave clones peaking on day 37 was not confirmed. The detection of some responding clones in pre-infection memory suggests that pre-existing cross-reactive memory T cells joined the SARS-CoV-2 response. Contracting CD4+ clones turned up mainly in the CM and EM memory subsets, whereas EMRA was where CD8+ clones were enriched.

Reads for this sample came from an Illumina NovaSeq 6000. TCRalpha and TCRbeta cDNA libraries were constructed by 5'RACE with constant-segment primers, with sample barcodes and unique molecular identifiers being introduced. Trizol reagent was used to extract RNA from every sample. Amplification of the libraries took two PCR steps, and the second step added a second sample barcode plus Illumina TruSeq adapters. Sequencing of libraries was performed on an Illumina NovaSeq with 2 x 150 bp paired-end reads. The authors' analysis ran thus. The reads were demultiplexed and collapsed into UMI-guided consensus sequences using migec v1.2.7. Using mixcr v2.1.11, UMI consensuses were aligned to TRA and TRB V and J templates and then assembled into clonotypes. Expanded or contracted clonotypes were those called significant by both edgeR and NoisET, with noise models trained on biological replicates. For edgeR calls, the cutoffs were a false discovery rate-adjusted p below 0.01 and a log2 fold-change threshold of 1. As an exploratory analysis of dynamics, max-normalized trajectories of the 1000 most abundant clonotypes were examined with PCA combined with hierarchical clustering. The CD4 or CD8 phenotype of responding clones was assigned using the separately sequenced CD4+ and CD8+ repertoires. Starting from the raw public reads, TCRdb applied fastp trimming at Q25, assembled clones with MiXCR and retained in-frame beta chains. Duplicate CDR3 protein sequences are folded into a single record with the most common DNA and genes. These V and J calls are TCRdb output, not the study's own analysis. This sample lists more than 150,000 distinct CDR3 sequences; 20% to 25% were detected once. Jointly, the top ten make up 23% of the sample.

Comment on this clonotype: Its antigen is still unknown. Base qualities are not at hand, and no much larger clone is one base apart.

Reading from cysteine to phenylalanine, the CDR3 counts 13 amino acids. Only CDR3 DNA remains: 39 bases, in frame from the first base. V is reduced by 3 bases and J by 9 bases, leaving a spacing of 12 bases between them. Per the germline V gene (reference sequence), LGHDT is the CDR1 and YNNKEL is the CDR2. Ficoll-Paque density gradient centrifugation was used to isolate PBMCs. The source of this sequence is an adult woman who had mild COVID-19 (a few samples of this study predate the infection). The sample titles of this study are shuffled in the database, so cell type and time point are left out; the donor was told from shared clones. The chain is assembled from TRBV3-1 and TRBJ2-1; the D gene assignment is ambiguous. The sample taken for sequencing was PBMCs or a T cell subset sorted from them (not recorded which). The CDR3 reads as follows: CASSHSLEREQFF. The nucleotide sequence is TGTGCCAGCAGCCACTCGCTCGAACGTGAGCAGTTCTTC.